One T cell receptor beta chain is described in this entry. This sample was taken from a study of shared clonotypes between healthy human individuals. The length of the CDR3 is 15 residues. The V segment lost 3 bases and the J segment 4 bases; nucleotides outside the gene matches: 6. Per germline, CDR1 KGHSH and CDR2 LQKENI. Only in-frame clones appear in the TCRdb table, and some are missing; sequencing was by immunoSEQ multiplex PCR. The data contain some 2,500,000 clones, over 85% of them singletons. From CD4+ cells came CD45RA+ naive and CD45RA-negative memory subsets. The TCR comes from a man aged 18 to 30 in good health. Some clones in this sample may be carry-over from other donors' samples. V is TRBV18 and J is TRBJ2-7, with 10 bases lining up with TRBD2. Sequencing used naive CD4+ T cells from PBMCs. Sample subset: CD45RA+ positively selected. The CDR3 DNA reads as TGTGCCAGCTCACCTGGACTAGCGGCGCTATACGAGCAGTACTTC. Its protein is CASSPGLAALYEQYF.